This TCR beta chain is from a study of beta chain features in type 1 diabetes. About the study: All samples combined gave roughly 110,000,000 sorted cells for examination.

This clone was recorded a few times. Its antigen is still unknown. Findings and limits, study-wide: Among patients with Type 1 diabetes, TCRB CDR3s were moderately but significantly shorter in every one of the four CD4+ subsets.

CDR1 and CDR2 from the germline V gene are LGHNA and YNFKEQ. The V segment lost 3 bases and the J segment 3 bases; nucleotides outside the gene matches: 5. The CDR3 runs 16 residues. Every bit of the isolated RNA underwent reverse transcription, so sequencing read expressed TCRB transcripts. Measured with immunoSEQ multiplex PCR; TCRdb has only the in-frame clones, and not every one. This sample has about 160,000 clones, with less than 10% found just once. This receptor was identified in a man between 18 and 35 years old with type 1 diabetes. This chain uses TRBV4-2 with TRBJ2-7; 13 nucleotides line up with TRBD2. Sequencing used central memory CD4+ T cells from blood. CDR3 amino acids: CASSQAGTSGIYEQYF. The CDR3 DNA reads TGTGCCAGCAGCCAGGCCGGGACTAGCGGGATCTACGAGCAGTACTTC.